This TCR beta chain was recorded in a study of blood T cell repertoires in COVID-19. This CDR3 has 14 amino acids. V lost 7 bases, J lost 6 bases, and 5 bases stayed unmatched. Germline CDR1 SNHLY, CDR2 FYNNEI. Participants spanned ages about 18 to 100 years and resided in roughly 22 US areas. Resolution of symptoms, clearance, or two negative PCRs was present in recovered Cohort 3 donors. As handled by the study authors: Amplification of reference gene primers provided the estimated nucleated cell counts. The table came from immunoSEQ multiplex PCR; TCRdb's copy has only in-frame clones and leaves some out. V and J calls and clone size follow that table, whereas D and trimming were derived from the DNA. The sample holds some 390,000 clones, around 91% seen once.

The sequence derives from a man younger than 45 who had recovered from COVID-19. The chain combines TRBV2 with TRBJ2-2, with 10 bases identical to TRBD1. What was sequenced was PBMCs or T cells enriched from blood (not recorded which). As DNA, the CDR3 is TGTGCCAGCAATCCGGGACAGGGGTCCGGGGAGCTGTTTTTT. As protein: CASNPGQGSGELFF.